What follows describes a single TCR beta chain. Its antigen is unidentified. This record belongs to a study of CD8+CD57+ T cells in acquired aplastic anemia. The overall study: The DNA of sorted CD4+ and CD8+ cells averaged 3.2 ug. Healthy CD8+ samples averaged about 11 million reads. Study conclusions and caveats: The study found no significant CD8+ Simpson's diversity difference between patients and controls. Patients and controls had in common fewer than 30 CD8+ CDR3 sequences.

Genomic DNA constituted the template upon which TCR beta VDJ and CDR3 profiling was performed. TCRdb reanalysed the reads using MiXCR and keeps one entry per CDR3 protein. The sample consists of some 410,000 distinct CDR3 sequences, around 68% of them appearing once. The CDR3 is 15 residues long. The germline gives CDR1 SGHTA, CDR2 FQGTGA. The germline V and J ends were trimmed by 2 bases and 1 base, with 11 bases remaining between them. The origin of this receptor is a human donor in good health, serving as a control. Sequencing was done on a sample of sorted CD4+, CD8+, or CD8+CD57+ T cells (not recorded which) from PBMCs. This chain joins TRBV7-3 and TRBJ1-1; TRBD1 is a possible D gene (6 bases). This CDR3 reads CASSLGPGQNTEAFF. In DNA, the CDR3 is TGTGCCAGCAGCTTAGGCCCGGGACAGAACACTGAAGCTTTCTTT.